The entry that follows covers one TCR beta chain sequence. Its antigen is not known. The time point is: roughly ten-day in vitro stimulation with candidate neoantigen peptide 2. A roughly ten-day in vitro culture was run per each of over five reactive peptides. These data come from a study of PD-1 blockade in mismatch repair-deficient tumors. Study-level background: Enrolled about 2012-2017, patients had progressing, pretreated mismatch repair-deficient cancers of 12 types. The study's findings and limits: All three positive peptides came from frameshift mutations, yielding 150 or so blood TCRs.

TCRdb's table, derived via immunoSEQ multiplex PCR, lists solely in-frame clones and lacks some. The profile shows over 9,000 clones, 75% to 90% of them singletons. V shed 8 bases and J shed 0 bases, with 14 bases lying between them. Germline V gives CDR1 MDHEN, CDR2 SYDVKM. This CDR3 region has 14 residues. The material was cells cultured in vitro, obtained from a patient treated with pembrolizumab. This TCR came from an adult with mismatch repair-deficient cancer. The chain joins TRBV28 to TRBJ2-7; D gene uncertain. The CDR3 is CASPGPTGSYEQYF. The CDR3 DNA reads TGTGCCAGCCCCGGTCCTACGGGCTCCTACGAGCAGTACTTC.